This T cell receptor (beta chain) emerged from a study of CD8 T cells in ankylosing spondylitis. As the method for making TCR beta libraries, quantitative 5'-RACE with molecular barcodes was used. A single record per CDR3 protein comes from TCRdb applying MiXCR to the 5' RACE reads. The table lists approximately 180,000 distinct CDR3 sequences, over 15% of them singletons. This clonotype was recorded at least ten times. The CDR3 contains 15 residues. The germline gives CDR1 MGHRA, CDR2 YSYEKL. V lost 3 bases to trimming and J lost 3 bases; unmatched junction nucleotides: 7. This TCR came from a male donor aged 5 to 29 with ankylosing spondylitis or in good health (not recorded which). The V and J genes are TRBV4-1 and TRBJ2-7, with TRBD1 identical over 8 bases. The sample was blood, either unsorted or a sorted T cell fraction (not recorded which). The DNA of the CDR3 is TGCGCCAGCAGCCATGTGTTGGACAGGGACTACGAGCAGTACGTC. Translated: CASSHVLDRDYEQYV.